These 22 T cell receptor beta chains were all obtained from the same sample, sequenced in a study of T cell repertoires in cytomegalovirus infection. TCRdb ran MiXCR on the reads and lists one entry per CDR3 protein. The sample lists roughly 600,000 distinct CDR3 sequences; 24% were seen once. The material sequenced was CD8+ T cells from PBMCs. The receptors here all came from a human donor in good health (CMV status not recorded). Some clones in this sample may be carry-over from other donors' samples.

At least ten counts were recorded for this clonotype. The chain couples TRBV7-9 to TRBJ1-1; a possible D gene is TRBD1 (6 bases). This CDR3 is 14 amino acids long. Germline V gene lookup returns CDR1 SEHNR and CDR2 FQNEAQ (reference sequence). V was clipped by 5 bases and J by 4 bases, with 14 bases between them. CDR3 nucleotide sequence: TGTGCCAGCAGCACGGGGGGCGCTGGCACTGAAGCTTTCTTT. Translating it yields CASSTGGAGTEAFF.

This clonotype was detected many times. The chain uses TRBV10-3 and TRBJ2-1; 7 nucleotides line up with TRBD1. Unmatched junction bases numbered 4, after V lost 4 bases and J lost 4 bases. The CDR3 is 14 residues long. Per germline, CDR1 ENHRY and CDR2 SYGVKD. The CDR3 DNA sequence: TGTGCCATCAGTGGGACAGGAGGATACAATGAGCAGTTCTTC. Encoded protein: CAISGTGGYNEQFF.

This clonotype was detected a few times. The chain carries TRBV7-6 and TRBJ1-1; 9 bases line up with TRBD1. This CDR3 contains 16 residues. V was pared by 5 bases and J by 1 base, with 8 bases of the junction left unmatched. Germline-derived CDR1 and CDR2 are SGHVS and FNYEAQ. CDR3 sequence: CASSPNDRGANTEAFF. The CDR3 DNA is TGTGCCAGCAGCCCGAACGACAGGGGGGCGAACACTGAAGCTTTCTTT.

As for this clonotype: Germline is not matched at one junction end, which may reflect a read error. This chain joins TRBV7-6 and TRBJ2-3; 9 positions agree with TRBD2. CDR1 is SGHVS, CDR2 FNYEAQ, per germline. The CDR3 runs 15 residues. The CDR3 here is CVSSLGGGAGDTQYF. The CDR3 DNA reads TGTGTCAGCAGCTTAGGCGGGGGGGCCGGAGATACGCAGTATTTT. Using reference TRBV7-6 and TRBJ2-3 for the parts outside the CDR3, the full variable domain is GAGVSQSPRYKVTKRGQDVALRCDPISGHVSLYWYRQALGQGPEFLTYFNYEAQQDKSGLPNDRFSAERPEGSISTLTIQRTEQRDSAMYRCVSSLGGGAGDTQYFGPGTRLTVL.

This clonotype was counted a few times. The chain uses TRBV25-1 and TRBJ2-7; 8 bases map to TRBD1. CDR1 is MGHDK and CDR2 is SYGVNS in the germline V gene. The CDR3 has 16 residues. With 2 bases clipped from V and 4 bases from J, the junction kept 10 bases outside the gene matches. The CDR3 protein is CASSETETGAMYEQYF. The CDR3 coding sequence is TGTGCCAGCAGTGAAACAGAGACAGGGGCTATGTACGAGCAGTACTTC.

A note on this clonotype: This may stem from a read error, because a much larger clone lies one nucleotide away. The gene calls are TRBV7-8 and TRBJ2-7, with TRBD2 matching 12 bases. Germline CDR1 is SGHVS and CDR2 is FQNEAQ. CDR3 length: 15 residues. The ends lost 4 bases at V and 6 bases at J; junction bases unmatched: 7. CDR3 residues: CASSYAWTSGAEQYF. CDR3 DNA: TGTGCCAGCAGCTACGCCTGGACTAGCGGGGCCGAGCAGTACTTC.

The CDR3 is CASRSLSGGALIEFF. In nucleotides, the CDR3 is TGTGCCAGCAGATCCCTTAGCGGGGGGGCTTTGATTGAGTTCTTC. The chain joins TRBV6-2 or TRBV6-3 to TRBJ2-1; 11 nucleotides match TRBD2. The CDR3 runs to 15 residues. Unmatched junction bases numbered 15, after V lost 6 bases and J lost 14 bases. Germline V lookup: CDR1 MNHEY, CDR2 SVGEGT.

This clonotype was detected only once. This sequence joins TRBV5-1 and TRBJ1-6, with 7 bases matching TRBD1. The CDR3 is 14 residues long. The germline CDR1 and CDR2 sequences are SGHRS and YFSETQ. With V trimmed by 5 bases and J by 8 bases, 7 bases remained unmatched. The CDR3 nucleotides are TGCGCCAGCAGACCCGGGACAGACTATTCACCCCTCCACTTT. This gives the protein CASRPGTDYSPLHF.

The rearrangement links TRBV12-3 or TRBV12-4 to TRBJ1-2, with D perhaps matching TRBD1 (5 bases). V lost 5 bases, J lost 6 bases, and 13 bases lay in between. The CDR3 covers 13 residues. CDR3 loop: CASSISGMDGYTF. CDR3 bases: TGTGCCAGCAGTATCTCAGGGATGGATGGCTACACCTTC.

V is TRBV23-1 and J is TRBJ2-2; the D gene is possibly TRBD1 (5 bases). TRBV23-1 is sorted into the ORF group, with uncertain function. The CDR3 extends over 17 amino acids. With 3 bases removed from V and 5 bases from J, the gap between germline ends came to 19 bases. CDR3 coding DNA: TGCGCCAGCAGTCATTCAATAGAGACAGCTGAGACCGGGGAGCTGTTTTTT. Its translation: CASSHSIETAETGELFF.

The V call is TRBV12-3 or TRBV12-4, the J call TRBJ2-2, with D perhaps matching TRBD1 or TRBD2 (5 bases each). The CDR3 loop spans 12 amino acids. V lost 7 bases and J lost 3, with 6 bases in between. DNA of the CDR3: TGTGCCAGCATGGGGGACACCGGGGAGCTGTTTTTT. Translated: CASMGDTGELFF.

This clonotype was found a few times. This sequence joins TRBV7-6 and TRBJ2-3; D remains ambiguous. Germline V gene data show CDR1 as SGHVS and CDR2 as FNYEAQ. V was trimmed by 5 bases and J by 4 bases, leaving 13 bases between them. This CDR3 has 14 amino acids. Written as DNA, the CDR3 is TGTGCCAGCAGCACGGATCCCACTTCAGATACGCAGTATTTT. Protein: CASSTDPTSDTQYF.

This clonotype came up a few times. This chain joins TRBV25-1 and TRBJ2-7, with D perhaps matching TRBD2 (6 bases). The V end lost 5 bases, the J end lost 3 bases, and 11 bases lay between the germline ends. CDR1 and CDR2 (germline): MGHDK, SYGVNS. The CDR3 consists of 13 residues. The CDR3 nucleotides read TGTGCCAGCAGTCCTCTCGGGGGCTACGAGCAGTACTTC. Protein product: CASSPLGGYEQYF.

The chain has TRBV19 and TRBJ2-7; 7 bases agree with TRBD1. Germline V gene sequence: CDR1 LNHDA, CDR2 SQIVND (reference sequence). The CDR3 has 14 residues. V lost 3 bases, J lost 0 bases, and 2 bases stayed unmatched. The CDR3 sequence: CASSMTGSSYEQYV. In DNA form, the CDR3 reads TGTGCCAGTAGTATGACAGGGAGCTCCTACGAGCAGTACGTC.

The CDR3 DNA reads TGTGCCAGCAGTGTGGACAGGGAGAACACCATATATTTT. Protein sequence: CASSVDRENTIYF. The chain joins TRBV28 to TRBJ1-3; TRBD1 agrees at 8 bases. The CDR3 covers 13 residues. Trimming cost V 5 bases and J 7 bases; bases outside gene matches: 4. Germline V gives CDR1 MDHEN, CDR2 SYDVKM.

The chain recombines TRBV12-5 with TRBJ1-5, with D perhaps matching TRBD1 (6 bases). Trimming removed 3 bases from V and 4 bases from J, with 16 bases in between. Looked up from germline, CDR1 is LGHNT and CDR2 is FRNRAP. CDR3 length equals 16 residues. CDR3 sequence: CASGFGRPGENQPQHF. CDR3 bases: TGTGCTAGTGGTTTTGGAAGGCCAGGGGAGAATCAGCCCCAGCATTTT.

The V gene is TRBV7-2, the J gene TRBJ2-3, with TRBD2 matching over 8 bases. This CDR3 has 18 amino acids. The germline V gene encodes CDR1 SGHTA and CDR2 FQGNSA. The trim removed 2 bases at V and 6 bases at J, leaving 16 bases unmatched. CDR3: CASSLNRVGTRDFDTQYF. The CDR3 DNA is TGTGCCAGCAGCTTAAACAGGGTGGGGACTAGGGACTTTGATACGCAGTATTTT.

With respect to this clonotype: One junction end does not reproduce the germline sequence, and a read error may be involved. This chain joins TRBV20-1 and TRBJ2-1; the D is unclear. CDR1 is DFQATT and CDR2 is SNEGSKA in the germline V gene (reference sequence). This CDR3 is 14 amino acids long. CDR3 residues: CGARSLSYVWEQFF. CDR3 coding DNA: TGCGGTGCTAGATCCCTTAGTTACGTGTGGGAGCAGTTCTTC.

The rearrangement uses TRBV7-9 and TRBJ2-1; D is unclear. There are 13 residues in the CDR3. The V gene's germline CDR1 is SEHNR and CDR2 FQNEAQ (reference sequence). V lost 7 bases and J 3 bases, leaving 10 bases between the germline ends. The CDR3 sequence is CASNPKGYNEQFF. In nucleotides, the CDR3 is TGTGCCAGCAACCCTAAGGGCTACAATGAGCAGTTCTTC.

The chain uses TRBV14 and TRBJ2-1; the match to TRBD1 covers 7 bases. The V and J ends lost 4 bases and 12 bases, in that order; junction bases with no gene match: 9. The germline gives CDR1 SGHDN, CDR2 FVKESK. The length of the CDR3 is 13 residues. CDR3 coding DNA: TGTGCCAGCAGCCCGGGGACAGCCTTGCTGCAGTTCTTC. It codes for CASSPGTALLQFF. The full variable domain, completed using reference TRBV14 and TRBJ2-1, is EAGVTQFPSHSVIEKGQTVTLRCDPISGHDNLYWYRRVMGKEIKFLLHFVKESKQDESGMPNNRFLAERTGGTYSTLKVQPAELEDSGVYFCASSPGTALLQFFGPGTRLTVL.

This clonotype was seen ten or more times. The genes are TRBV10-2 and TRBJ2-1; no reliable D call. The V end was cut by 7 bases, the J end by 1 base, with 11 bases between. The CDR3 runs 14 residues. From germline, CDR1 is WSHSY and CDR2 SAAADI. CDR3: CASTAALSYNEQFF. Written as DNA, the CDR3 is TGCGCCAGCACGGCAGCGCTTTCCTACAATGAGCAGTTCTTC.

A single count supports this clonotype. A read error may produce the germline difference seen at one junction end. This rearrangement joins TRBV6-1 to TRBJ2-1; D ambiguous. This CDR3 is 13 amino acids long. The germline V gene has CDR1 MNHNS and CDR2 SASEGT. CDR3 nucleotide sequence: TGTGTCAGCAGTGAAATGCGCTACAATGAGCAGTTCTTC. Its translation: CVSSEMRYNEQFF.